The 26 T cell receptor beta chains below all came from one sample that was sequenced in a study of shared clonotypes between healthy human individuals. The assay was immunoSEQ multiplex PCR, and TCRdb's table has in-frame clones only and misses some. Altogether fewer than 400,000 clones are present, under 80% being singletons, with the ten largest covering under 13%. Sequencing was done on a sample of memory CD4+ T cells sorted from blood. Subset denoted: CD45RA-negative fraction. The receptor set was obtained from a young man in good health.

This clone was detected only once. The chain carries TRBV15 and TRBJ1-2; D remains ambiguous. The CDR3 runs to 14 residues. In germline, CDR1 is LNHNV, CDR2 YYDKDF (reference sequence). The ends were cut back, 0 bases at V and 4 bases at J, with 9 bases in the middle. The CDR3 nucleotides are TGTGCCACCAGCAGAGATCCTACCTTCTATGGCTACACCTTC. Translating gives CATSRDPTFYGYTF.

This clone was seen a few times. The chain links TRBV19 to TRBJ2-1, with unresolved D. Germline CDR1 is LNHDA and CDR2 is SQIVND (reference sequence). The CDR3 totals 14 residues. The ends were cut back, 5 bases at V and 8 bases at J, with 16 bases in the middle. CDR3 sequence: CASSWQVKGDEQFF. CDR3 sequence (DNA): TGTGCCAGTAGTTGGCAGGTTAAGGGCGATGAGCAGTTCTTC. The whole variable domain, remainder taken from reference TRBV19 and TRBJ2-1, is DGGITQSPKYLFRKEGQNVTLSCEQNLNHDAMYWYRQDPGQGLRLIYYSQIVNDFQKGDIAEGYSVSREKKESFPLTVTSAQKNPTAFYLCASSWQVKGDEQFFGPGTRLTVL.

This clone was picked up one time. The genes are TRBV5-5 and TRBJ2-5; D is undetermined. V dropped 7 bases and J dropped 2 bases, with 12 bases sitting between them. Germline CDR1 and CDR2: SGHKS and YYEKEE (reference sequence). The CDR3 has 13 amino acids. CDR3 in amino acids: CASRPGFQETQYF. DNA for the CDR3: TGTGCCAGCCGACCGGGTTTTCAAGAGACCCAGTACTTC.

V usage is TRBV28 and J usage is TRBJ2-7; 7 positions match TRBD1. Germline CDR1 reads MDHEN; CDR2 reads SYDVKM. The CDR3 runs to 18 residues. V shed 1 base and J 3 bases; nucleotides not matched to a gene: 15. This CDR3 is CASSLLALGRGRNYEQYF. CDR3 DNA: TGTGCCAGCAGTTTATTGGCCCTAGGTAGGGGGCGGAACTACGAGCAGTACTTC.

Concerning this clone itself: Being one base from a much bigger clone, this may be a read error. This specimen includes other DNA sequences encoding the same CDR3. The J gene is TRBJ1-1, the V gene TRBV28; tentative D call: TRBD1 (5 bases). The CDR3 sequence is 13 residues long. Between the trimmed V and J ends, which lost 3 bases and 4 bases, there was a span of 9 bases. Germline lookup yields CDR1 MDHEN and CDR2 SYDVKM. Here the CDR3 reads CASSFGGPTEAFF. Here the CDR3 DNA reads TGTGCCAGCAGTTTTGGGGGTCCCACTGAAGCTTTCTTT.

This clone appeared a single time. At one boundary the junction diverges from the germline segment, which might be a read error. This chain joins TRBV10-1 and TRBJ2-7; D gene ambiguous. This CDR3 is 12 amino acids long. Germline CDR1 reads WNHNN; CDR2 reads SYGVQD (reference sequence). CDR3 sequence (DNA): TGCGCCAGCAGTGATGGGAAGGGCGTCTCCTTCTTC. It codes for CASSDGKGVSFF.

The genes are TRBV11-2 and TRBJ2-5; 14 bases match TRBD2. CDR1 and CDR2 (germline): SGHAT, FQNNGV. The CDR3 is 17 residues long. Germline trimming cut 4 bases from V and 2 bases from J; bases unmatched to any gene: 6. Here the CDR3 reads CASSSGLAGGPQETQYF. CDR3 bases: TGTGCCAGCAGCTCAGGACTAGCGGGGGGACCTCAAGAGACCCAGTACTTC.

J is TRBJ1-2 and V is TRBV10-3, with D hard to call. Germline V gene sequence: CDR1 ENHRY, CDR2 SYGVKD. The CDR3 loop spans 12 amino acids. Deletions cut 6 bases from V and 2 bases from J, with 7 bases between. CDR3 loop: CAIRQENYGYTF. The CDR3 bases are TGTGCCATCAGACAAGAGAACTATGGCTACACCTTC.

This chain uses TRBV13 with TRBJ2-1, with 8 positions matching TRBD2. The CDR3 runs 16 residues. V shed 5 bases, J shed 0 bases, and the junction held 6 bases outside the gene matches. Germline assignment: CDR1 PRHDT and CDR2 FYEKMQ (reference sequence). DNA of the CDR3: TGTGCCAGCAGCACAATAGCGGGAAGCTCCTACAATGAGCAGTTCTTC. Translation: CASSTIAGSSYNEQFF.

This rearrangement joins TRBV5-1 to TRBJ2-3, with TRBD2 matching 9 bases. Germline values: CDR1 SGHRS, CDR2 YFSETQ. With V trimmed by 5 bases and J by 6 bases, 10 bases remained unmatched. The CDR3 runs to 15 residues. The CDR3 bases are TGCGCCAGCAGTCTAATAGCGGGAGATGGGGATACGCAGTATTTT. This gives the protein CASSLIAGDGDTQYF.

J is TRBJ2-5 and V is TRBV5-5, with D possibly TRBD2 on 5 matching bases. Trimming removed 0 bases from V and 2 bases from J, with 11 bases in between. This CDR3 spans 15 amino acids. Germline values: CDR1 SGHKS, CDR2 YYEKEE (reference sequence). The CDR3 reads CASSLVGLAQETQYF. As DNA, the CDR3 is TGTGCCAGCAGCTTGGTTGGGCTAGCACAAGAGACCCAGTACTTC.

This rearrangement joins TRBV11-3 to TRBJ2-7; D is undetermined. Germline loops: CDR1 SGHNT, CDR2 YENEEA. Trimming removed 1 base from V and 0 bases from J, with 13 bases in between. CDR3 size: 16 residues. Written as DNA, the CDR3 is TGTGCCAGCAGCTTAGGACAAGGCGAAAGCTCCTACGAGCAGTACTTC. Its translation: CASSLGQGESSYEQYF.

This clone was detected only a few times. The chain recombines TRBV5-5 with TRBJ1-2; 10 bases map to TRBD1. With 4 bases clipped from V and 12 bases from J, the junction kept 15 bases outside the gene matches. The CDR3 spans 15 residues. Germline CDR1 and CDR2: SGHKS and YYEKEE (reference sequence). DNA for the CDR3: TGTGCCAGCAGCGGAATGCGACAGGGGGCCCCTAAGGACACCTTC. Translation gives CASSGMRQGAPKDTF.

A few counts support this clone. The CDR3 DNA follows: TGCAGCGTGAGGTGGGGCCCAAATCAGCCCCAGCATTTT. This gives the protein CSVRWGPNQPQHF. V is TRBV29-1 and J is TRBJ1-5; tentatively, D is TRBD1 (5 bases). Trimming took off 6 bases at V and 4 bases at J, with 13 bases between the two ends. CDR1 SQVTM and CDR2 ANQGSEA come from the germline V gene. The CDR3 is 13 amino acids.

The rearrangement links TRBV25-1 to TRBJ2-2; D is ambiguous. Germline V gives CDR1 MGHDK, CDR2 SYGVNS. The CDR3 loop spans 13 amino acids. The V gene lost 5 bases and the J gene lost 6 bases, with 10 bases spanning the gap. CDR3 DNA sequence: TGTGCCAGCAGTTCTGGGTGGGCCGGGGAGCTGTTTTTT. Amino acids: CASSSGWAGELFF.

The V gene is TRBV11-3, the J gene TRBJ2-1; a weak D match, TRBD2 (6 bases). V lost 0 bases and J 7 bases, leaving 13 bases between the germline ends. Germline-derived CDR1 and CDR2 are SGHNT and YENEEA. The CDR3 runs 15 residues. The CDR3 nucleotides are TGTGCCAGCAGCTTAGAAGGCGGGACTTCAAATGAGCAGTTCTTC. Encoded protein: CASSLEGGTSNEQFF.

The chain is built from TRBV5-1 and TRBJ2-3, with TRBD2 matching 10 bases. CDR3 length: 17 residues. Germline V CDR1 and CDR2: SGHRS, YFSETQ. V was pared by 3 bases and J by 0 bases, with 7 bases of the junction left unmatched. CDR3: CASSSLAGGTSTDTQYF. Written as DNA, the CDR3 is TGCGCCAGCAGCTCTTTAGCGGGAGGAACTAGCACAGATACGCAGTATTTT.

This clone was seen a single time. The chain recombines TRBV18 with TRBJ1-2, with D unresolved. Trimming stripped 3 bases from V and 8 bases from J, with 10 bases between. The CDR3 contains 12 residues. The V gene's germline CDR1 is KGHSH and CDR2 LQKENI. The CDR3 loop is CASSPVGMGYTF. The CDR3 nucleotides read TGTGCCAGCTCACCGGTAGGGATGGGCTACACCTTC.

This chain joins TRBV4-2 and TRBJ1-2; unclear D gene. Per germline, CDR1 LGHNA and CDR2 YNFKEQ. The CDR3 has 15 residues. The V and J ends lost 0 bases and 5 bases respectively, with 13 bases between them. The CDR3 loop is CASSQDWQLVYGYTF. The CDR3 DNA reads TGTGCCAGCAGCCAAGACTGGCAGCTAGTGTATGGCTACACCTTC.

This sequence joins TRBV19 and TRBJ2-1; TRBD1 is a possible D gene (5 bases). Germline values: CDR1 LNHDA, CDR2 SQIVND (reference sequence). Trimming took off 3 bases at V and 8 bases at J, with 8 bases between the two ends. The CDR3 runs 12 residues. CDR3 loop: CASSMGRDEQFF. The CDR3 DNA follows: TGTGCCAGTAGTATGGGCAGGGATGAGCAGTTCTTC.

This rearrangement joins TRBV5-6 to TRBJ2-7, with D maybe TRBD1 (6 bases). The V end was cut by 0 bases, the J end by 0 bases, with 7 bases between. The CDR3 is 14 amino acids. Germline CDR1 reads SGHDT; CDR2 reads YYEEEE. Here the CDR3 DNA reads TGTGCCAGCAGCTTGGTCAGGGGCTCCTACGAGCAGTACTTC. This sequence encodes CASSLVRGSYEQYF.

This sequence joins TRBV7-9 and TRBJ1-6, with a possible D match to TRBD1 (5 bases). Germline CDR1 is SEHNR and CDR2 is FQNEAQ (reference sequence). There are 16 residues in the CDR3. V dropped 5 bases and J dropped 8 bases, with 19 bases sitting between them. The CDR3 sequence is CASSQTRGGVYSPLHF. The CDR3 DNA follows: TGTGCCAGCAGCCAGACCCGGGGGGGGGTCTATTCACCCCTCCACTTT. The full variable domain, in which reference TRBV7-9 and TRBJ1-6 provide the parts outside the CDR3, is DTGVSQNPRHKITKRGQNVTFRCDPISEHNRLYWYRQTLGQGPEFLTYFQNEAQLEKSRLLSDRFSAERPKGSFSTLEIQRTEQGDSAMYLCASSQTRGGVYSPLHFGNGTRLTVT.

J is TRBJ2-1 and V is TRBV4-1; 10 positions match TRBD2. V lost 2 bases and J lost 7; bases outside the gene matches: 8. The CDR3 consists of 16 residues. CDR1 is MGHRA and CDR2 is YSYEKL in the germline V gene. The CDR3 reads CASSQPTSGIGNEQFF. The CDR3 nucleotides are TGCGCCAGCAGCCAACCTACTAGCGGGATAGGAAATGAGCAGTTCTTC.

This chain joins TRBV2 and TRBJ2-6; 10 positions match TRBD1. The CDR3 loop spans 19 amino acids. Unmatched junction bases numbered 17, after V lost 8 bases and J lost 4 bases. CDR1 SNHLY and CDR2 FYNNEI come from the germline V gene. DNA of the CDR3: TGTGCCAGCTCTGGTCGGGCCAGGACAGGGGGAGGCGGGGCCAACGTCCTGACTTTC. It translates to CASSGRARTGGGGANVLTF.

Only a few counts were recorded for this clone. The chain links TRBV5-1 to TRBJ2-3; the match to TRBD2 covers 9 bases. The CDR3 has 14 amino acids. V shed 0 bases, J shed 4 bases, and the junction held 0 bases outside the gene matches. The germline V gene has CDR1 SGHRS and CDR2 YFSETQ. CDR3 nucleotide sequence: TGCGCCAGCAGCTTGGGGACTAGCGCAGATACGCAGTATTTT. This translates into CASSLGTSADTQYF.

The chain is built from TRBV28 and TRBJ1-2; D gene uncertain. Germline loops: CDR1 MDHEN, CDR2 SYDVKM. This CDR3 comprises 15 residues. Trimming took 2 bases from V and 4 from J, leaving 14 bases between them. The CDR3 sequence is CASSLVLQTSYGYTF. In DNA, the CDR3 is TGTGCCAGCAGTTTAGTTCTTCAAACCTCCTATGGCTACACCTTC.